This TCR beta chain came from a study of cytomegalovirus exposure and HLA in healthy donors. Here immunoSEQ multiplex PCR was the method, and the copy in TCRdb shows in-frame clones only, minus some. The repertoire holds about 69,000 clones, with 96% as singletons. As to this clone: This sample also contains other DNA sequences that code for the same CDR3.

J was trimmed by 2 bases and V by 0 bases; bases with no gene match: 0. This CDR3 has 16 residues. Germline V CDR1 and CDR2: SGDLS, YYNGEE. The receptor was derived from a woman aged 18 to 35 in good health and CMV-seropositive. Sequencing was performed on PBMCs. V and J are TRBV9 and TRBJ2-2; 11 nucleotides agree with TRBD2. The CDR3 loop reads CASSVGLAGNTGELFF. CDR3 in DNA: TGTGCCAGCAGCGTAGGACTAGCGGGAAACACCGGGGAGCTGTTTTTT.